This T cell receptor (beta chain) was identified in a study of shared T cell receptors in the human thymus (dated by TCRdb to the early 2020s). About the study as a whole: The study investigated the way shared, self-reactive T-cell receptor alpha chains are produced in the human thymus.

CDR1 and CDR2 are drawn from the germline V gene (reference sequence): MNHNY, SVGAGI. From its cysteine to its phenylalanine, the CDR3 spans 16 amino acids. Only the CDR3 part of the read is kept: 48 bases, read in frame from the first base. A distance of 16 bases separates the germline ends of V and J, which lose 2 bases and 2 bases respectively. In regard to this clone: This receptor's antigen is unknown. Nothing much larger sits one base from this clone, and base qualities are not available.

The library relied on the immunoSEQ multiplex PCR assay. TCRdb took over this immuneACCESS table, retaining in-frame rearrangements with V and J assigned. Such tables are incomplete; in checked studies, under half of the missing clones stem from an unresolved V gene, and the remainder is unexplained. The sample profile shows roughly 660,000 clones; around nine tenths of them were found once. Roughly 0.0097% of the sample is held by the ten biggest clonotypes. The data also belong to a second study, concerning human thymus T cells. The other study reports the following: In Finland, the donors were immunologically healthy infants who were having open corrective cardiac surgery for congenital heart defects. The thymus tissue came from surgical resects taken out during corrective cardiac surgery. Both the thymic and the peripheral blood repertoires appeared to show biased V and J gene segment usage. According to the related research, thymic TCR repertoires were highly overlapping among unrelated individuals. The study described the TCR alpha and beta repertoires in roughly 8 infant thymus samples and a few matching peripheral blood samples. The cohort included several male and two female infants, with donor ages spanning 7 to 244 days. Thymocytes were mechanically released from the tissue and were stored as pellets of roughly 10-32 million cells at -70 degrees C. A QIAsymphony instrument was used to extract genomic DNA from frozen cell pellets. The immunoSEQ multiplex PCR assay was used to amplify the TCRB and TCRAD loci from a standardized quantity of quality-controlled genomic DNA. The amplicons spanned the V(D)J region and were long enough to cover the CDR3 and allow V and J genes to be identified. Through the commercial immunoSEQ service, the amplicons were sequenced on an Illumina platform. Primer bias and sequencing errors were corrected using previously described methods, and TCRAD and TCRB definitions followed the IMGT database. Analysis of the repertoires was done with immunoSEQ Analyzer 3.0 and VDJTools and included basic statistics, V/J segment usage, diversity estimates, rarefaction and pairwise overlap. Diversity was estimated with Chao1, ChaoE, Efron-Thisted, Shannon and inverse Simpson indices, and also on datasets down-sampled to the smallest sample. Repertoire overlap was assessed by strict matching of CDR3 nucleotide sequence, V gene and J gene, and clustering was done by Jaccard-based multidimensional scaling. Thymus samples yielded on average approximately 840,000 unique TCRB clonotypes, compared with roughly 80,000 from blood samples.

The TCR was taken from a boy in the first two years of life with a congenital heart defect. Donor details come from another sample of the same person, matched by shared clones. This sequence uses TRBV6-6 and TRBJ2-7; the D segment could be TRBD2, given 7 matching bases. The sample taken for sequencing was thymocytes. The encoded CDR3 is CASSYRGRELPYEQYF. The DNA is TGTGCCAGCAGTTACCGGGGGCGGGAGCTCCCCTACGAGCAGTACTTC.